This T cell receptor (beta chain) was documented in a study of T cell responses to AZD1222 COVID-19 vaccine (dated by TCRdb to 2020 to 2022). Notes on the research overall: AZD1222 recipients with second doses at about 4 weeks or about 12 weeks were pooled, because spike-specific TCR depth and breadth did not differ between schedules. TCR sequencing was performed for over 230 trial participants, of whom roughly 200 were given two doses of AZD1222 and about 25 were given two doses of MenACWY control vaccine. Trial participants were enrolled by age into 18-55, 56-69 and 70-plus year subgroups, with approximately 150, 30 and 60 TCR-sequenced participants respectively. General findings and caveats noted by the study authors: The vaccine-associated CD4 TCRs covered the entire spike protein, and the dominant responses fell in regions 160-218 and 743-854. Nearly half of unique spike-specific TCRs reportedly recognized epitopes outside regions mutated in the B.1.351 and B.1.1.7 variants. Only a handful of AZD1222 recipients were SARS-CoV-2 seropositive at baseline, limiting conclusions about previously exposed vaccinees. In the small 56-69-year group, the increase in depth fell short of significance, most likely because of low power. Participants were mostly white British and included more females than males, and it was suggested by the authors that clonal diversity may have been underestimated. Because no day 14 peak-response samples were available, the repertoires could be characterized only after the peak T cell response. After two AZD1222 doses, both the breadth and the depth of spike-specific TCRs were significantly higher than at day 0 and than in MenACWY recipients.

Explained via the paper, the time point label denotes: baseline before first vaccination. The vaccinee samples were drawn from two UK trials, COV001 and COV002, one of which was a single-blind randomized controlled phase 2/3 trial testing AZD1222 (ChAdOx1 nCoV-19) in healthy adults. For TCRbeta chain sequencing, PBMC samples were collected from trial participants at day 0 and at day 28 after the second dose. The CDR3 regions of human TCRbeta chains were analyzed by immunosequencing. From the authors' description of their analysis: TCRs in the repertoires were compared against a reference library of SARS-CoV-2-specific TCRs that had been generated with the MIRA antigen-specificity platform. Breadth meant the fraction of unique TCRs that were SARS-CoV-2-associated, whereas depth meant the fraction of total T cells that were SARS-CoV-2-associated. Each spike-specific TCR was assigned to its reactive spike region and to a CD4 or CD8 class using the MIRA data. Log10-transformed breadth and depth values were compared by one-way ANOVA with Sidak's multiple comparisons tests. The immuneACCESS repertoire file appears here via TCRdb, limited to in-frame rearrangements. These files lack a portion of the clones; in checked studies, under half of the deficit traces to unresolved V genes, and the cause of the others is not known. That table supplies the V and J calls and clone size; D and trimming were determined from the DNA. The sample table contains 90,000 to 100,000 clones; only one count was recorded for approximately 88% of them. Roughly 3.7% of the sample comes from the top ten.

According to the germline V gene, CDR1 reads SQVTM and CDR2 reads ANQGSEA. From the cysteine through the phenylalanine, the CDR3 covers 13 amino acids. Only the CDR3 region is kept as DNA, spanning 39 bases read in frame from base 1. Cut back by 6 bases and 2 bases, the V and J ends lie 14 bases apart. Concerning this clone itself: The antigen it binds to is not known. Qualities for individual bases were not recorded, and no much larger clone is one base off.

The sequence came from an adult in good health. The sample was peripheral blood, taken on day 0 of AZD1222 vaccination. In this chain, TRBV29-1 is recombined with TRBJ2-7, with no D gene named confidently. The DNA is TGCAGCGTCGTCGGAGAAGAACCCTACGAGCAGTACTTC. The resulting protein is CSVVGEEPYEQYF.